What follows describes a single T cell receptor beta chain. How the authors handled the data: Nucleated cell number was recorded as an estimate derived from reference gene primer amplification. Assay: immunoSEQ multiplex PCR; the TCRdb copy retains only in-frame clones and omits some. V and J calls and clone size are those listed in that table; D and trimming were worked out from the DNA. This repertoire shows over 120,000 clones, roughly 87% found once; its top ten account for around 1.5%. These data originate in a study of blood T cell repertoires in COVID-19. Study-wide background: Acute and convalescent COVID-19 specimens originated in the United States, Italy and Spain. T cells, B-cell-depleted T cells, or PBMCs supplied cDNA or gDNA.

The CDR3 covers 15 residues. V lost 5 bases and J 3 bases, leaving 14 bases between the germline ends. From germline, CDR1 is SNHLY and CDR2 FYNNEI. This clonotype originated in a human donor in a cohort sampled during active COVID-19. Material: peripheral blood. The V and J genes are TRBV2 and TRBJ2-1; D perhaps matches TRBD2 (6 bases). The CDR3: CASSLPGAVYNEQFF. The CDR3 DNA follows: TGTGCCAGCAGTCTCCCGGGAGCCGTCTACAATGAGCAGTTCTTC.